One sample yielded the 26 T cell receptor beta chains listed below, sequenced in a study of T cells in Graves' hyperthyroidism and ophthalmopathy (dated by TCRdb to between 2018 and 2021). The library was prepared using multiplex PCR. Sequencer: Illumina HiSeq 2000. Amplification of TCR beta CDR3 regions was carried out from RNA transcripts. The TCR CDR3 was subjected to a first round of RT-PCR using the HTBI primer set and the Qiagen OneStep RT-PCR kit. The public reads were run again by TCRdb, first through fastp at Q25 and then through MiXCR, and only productive beta chains were kept. Each CDR3 protein appears once, grouped with its most common genes and DNA. This sample gives about half a million distinct CDR3 sequences in total; approximately 23% of them show up just once. The ten largest make up less than 65% of the sample. The sequenced sample was blood. The receptors originated from a woman between 70 and 85 years old with Graves' ophthalmopathy.

V is TRBV3-1 and J is TRBJ1-2, with a tentative D call TRBD1 (5 bases). Trimming removed 4 bases at V and 2 bases at J, with 20 bases between. The CDR3 consists of 17 residues. The germline CDR1 and CDR2 sequences are LGHDT and YNNKEL (reference sequence). The CDR3 loop is CASSPGKVFGGNYGYTF. The CDR3 DNA sequence: TGTGCCAGCAGCCCAGGGAAGGTATTCGGAGGAAACTATGGCTACACCTTC.

The chain uses TRBV24-1 and TRBJ2-1; 13 positions match TRBD2. CDR3 length: 15 amino acids. The V segment lost 4 bases and the J segment 5 bases; nucleotides outside the gene matches: 1. Germline V gene lookup returns CDR1 KGHDR and CDR2 SFDVKD. DNA for the CDR3: TGTGCCACCAGTGAAGGGACTAGCGGGGACAATGAGCAGTTCTTC. Residues: CATSEGTSGDNEQFF.

J is TRBJ1-1 and V is TRBV11-2; no clear D gene. Trimming shortened V by 5 bases and J by 2 bases, and 27 bases separated the two germline ends. This CDR3 has 19 amino acids. Per the germline V gene, CDR1 is SGHAT and CDR2 is FQNNGV. The CDR3 loop reads CASSLGSFWDTDQNTEAFF. CDR3 sequence (DNA): TGTGCCAGCAGCCTAGGGTCCTTTTGGGATACTGACCAAAACACTGAAGCTTTCTTT. Based on the CDR3 plus reference TRBV11-2 and TRBJ1-1, the full variable domain is EAGVAQSPRYKIIEKRQSVAFWCNPISGHATLYWYQQILGQGPKLLIQFQNNGVVDDSQLPKDRFSAERLKGVDSTLKIQPAKLEDSAVYLCASSLGSFWDTDQNTEAFFGQGTRLTVV.

This clonotype has just a few counts. This chain connects TRBV29-1 to TRBJ1-1; no reliable D call. Germline CDR1 reads SQVTM; CDR2 reads ANQGSEA. The V and J ends lost 8 bases and 8 bases respectively, with 18 bases between them. The CDR3 spans 12 residues. The CDR3 DNA sequence: TGCAGCACAAACCAGGACGGAATAGAAGCTTTCTTT. Translation: CSTNQDGIEAFF. Looking up the rest from reference TRBV29-1 and TRBJ1-1 gives the full variable domain: SAVISQKPSRDICQRGTSLTIQCQVDSQVTMMFWYRQQPGQSLTLIATANQGSEATYESGFVIDKFPISRPNLTFSTLTVSNMSPEDSSIYLCSTNQDGIEAFFGQGTRLTVV.

The chain recombines TRBV5-1 with TRBJ2-5; 13 bases are shared with TRBD2. This CDR3 has 16 amino acids. The germline gives CDR1 SGHRS, CDR2 YFSETQ. V lost 4 bases, J lost 5 bases, and 8 bases stayed unmatched. The CDR3 nucleotides read TGCGCCAGCAGCGGGACTAGCGGGACCCGCCGGGAGACCCAGTACTTC. This encodes CASSGTSGTRRETQYF.

The chain recombines TRBV5-1 with TRBJ2-1; 11 nucleotides agree with TRBD2. Germline-derived CDR1 and CDR2 are SGHRS and YFSETQ. CDR3 length: 18 residues. V shed 0 bases and J 4 bases; nucleotides not matched to a gene: 9. CDR3 nucleotide sequence: TGCGCCAGCAGCTTGGAGCGCGTGGGACTAGCGGCTTACAATGAGCAGTTCTTC. It codes for CASSLERVGLAAYNEQFF.

The V gene is TRBV7-9, the J gene TRBJ1-4; D is unresolved. Germline lookup yields CDR1 SEHNR and CDR2 FQNEAQ (reference sequence). The germline V and J ends were trimmed by 1 base and 8 bases, with 11 bases remaining between them. The CDR3 has 14 amino acids. The CDR3: CASSLGGGQEKLFF. In nucleotides, the CDR3 is TGTGCCAGCAGCTTAGGTGGCGGGCAAGAAAAACTGTTTTTT.

At least ten counts were recorded for this clonotype. V gene TRBV28 combines with J gene TRBJ2-7; either TRBD1 or TRBD2 may supply D (5 bases each). Germline V gene data show CDR1 as MDHEN and CDR2 as SYDVKM. V lost 2 bases and J 2 bases, leaving 10 bases between the germline ends. The CDR3 contains 14 residues. The CDR3 protein is CASSLGTGPYEQYF. DNA of the CDR3: TGTGCCAGCAGTTTAGGGACCGGACCCTACGAGCAGTACTTC.

The gene calls are TRBV10-3 and TRBJ2-1, with 7 bases that match TRBD1. The length of the CDR3 is 13 residues. Trimming at V came to 11 bases and at J to 2 bases, leaving 6 bases not matched to a gene. Germline CDR1 reads ENHRY; CDR2 reads SYGVKD. This chain's CDR3 is CAVIQGPYNEQFF. The DNA of the CDR3 is TGTGCCGTCATACAGGGGCCCTACAATGAGCAGTTCTTC.

The CDR3 coding sequence is TGTGCCAGCAGCCCGCGGGGGGGGTGGGAGCAGTACTTC. Translation gives CASSPRGGWEQYF. The chain combines TRBV12-3 or TRBV12-4 with TRBJ2-7; 9 bases align to TRBD2. After removal of 6 bases from V and 7 bases from J, the junction contained 7 bases not matched to a gene. The CDR3 totals 13 residues.

In its sample, this clonotype was seen once. The chain uses TRBV5-4 and TRBJ2-1; D call uncertain. The CDR3 length is 15 residues. With 3 bases removed from V and 3 bases from J, the gap between germline ends came to 13 bases. Germline CDR1 is SGHNT and CDR2 is YYREEE (reference sequence). CDR3 DNA sequence: TGTGCCAGCAGCTGGGGATCCGCAAACTACAATGAGCAGTTCTTC. This gives the protein CASSWGSANYNEQFF.

This clonotype was detected only a few times. The V gene is TRBV9, the J gene TRBJ2-2; D is possibly TRBD2 (6 bases). The V end was cut by 4 bases, the J end by 4 bases, with 11 bases between. Germline CDR1 SGDLS, CDR2 YYNGEE. The CDR3 has 14 amino acids. The CDR3 DNA reads as TGTGCCAGCAGCCCCCTCGGGGGCACCGGGGAGCTGTTTTTT. This sequence encodes CASSPLGGTGELFF.

V gene TRBV25-1 combines with J gene TRBJ1-1; the D gene is possibly TRBD1 (5 bases). Trimming pared 4 bases from V and 3 bases from J, leaving 12 bases between. The length of the CDR3 is 14 residues. Germline V CDR1 and CDR2: MGHDK, SYGVNS. The CDR3 region is CASSATATYTEAFF. The CDR3 nucleotides are TGTGCCAGCAGTGCGACAGCGACCTACACTGAAGCTTTCTTT.

This clonotype came up a few times. The chain links TRBV6-1 to TRBJ2-7; D ambiguous. Trimming pared 0 bases from V and 1 base from J, leaving 7 bases between. The germline gives CDR1 MNHNS, CDR2 SASEGT. The CDR3 extends over 14 amino acids. The CDR3 nucleotides are TGTGCCAGCAGTGAAGCGGCAGGATCCTACGAGCAGTACTTC. This encodes CASSEAAGSYEQYF.

As DNA, the CDR3 is TGTGCCAGCAAACCCCAAGGGACCGACTATGGCTACACCTTC. Its protein is CASKPQGTDYGYTF. The genes are TRBV28 and TRBJ1-2; maybe TRBD1 (5 bases). CDR1 is MDHEN and CDR2 is SYDVKM in the germline V gene. Trimming cost V 7 bases and J 3 bases, with 15 bases left between them. The CDR3 is made up of 14 amino acids.

This chain connects TRBV2 to TRBJ1-4; D unclear. The CDR3 consists of 15 residues. V lost 5 bases, J lost 8 bases, and 18 bases lay in between. Germline loops: CDR1 SNHLY, CDR2 FYNNEI. In DNA, the CDR3 is TGTGCCAGCAGTACCTCGAACGGGGTGGGCGAAAAACTGTTTTTT. As protein: CASSTSNGVGEKLFF.

J is TRBJ2-4 and V is TRBV20-1; TRBD2 agrees at 8 bases. The V segment lost 3 bases and the J segment 4 bases; nucleotides outside the gene matches: 14. Germline V lookup: CDR1 DFQATT, CDR2 SNEGSKA (reference sequence). CDR3 length equals 17 residues. In nucleotides, the CDR3 is TGCAGTGCTAGTTCTTGGGGTTTAGCGGGACATAAAAACATTCAGTACTTC. Its protein product is CSASSWGLAGHKNIQYF.

This clonotype appeared many times. The V call is TRBV28, the J call TRBJ1-1; 7 nucleotides match TRBD1. This CDR3 is built from 15 residues. Germline V lookup: CDR1 MDHEN, CDR2 SYDVKM. The junction had 9 bases not matched to a gene; V was cut back by 7 bases and J by 1 base. CDR3 DNA: TGTGCCAGCACCAAGACAGGGCGGGGGAACACTGAAGCTTTCTTT. Its translation: CASTKTGRGNTEAFF. Based on the CDR3 plus reference TRBV28 and TRBJ1-1, the full variable domain is DVKVTQSSRYLVKRTGEKVFLECVQDMDHENMFWYRQDPGLGLRLIYFSYDVKMKEKGDIPEGYSVSREKKERFSLILESASTNQTSMYLCASTKTGRGNTEAFFGQGTRLTVV.

The chain has TRBV20-1 and TRBJ1-2, with D maybe TRBD1 (5 bases). Germline V gene sequence: CDR1 DFQATT, CDR2 SNEGSKA (reference sequence). The CDR3 is 13 residues long. V was trimmed by 5 bases and J by 6 bases, leaving 16 bases between them. The CDR3 coding sequence is TGCAGTGCTGGTACAGGTGGGATCCATGGCTACACCTTC. Its protein is CSAGTGGIHGYTF.

This chain joins TRBV9 and TRBJ2-3; perhaps TRBD2 as D (5 bases). Per the germline V gene, CDR1 is SGDLS and CDR2 is YYNGEE. This CDR3 comprises 16 residues. V shed 0 bases and J shed 0 bases, with 11 bases lying between them. This CDR3 is CASSVGVGESTDTQYF. The CDR3 DNA is TGTGCCAGCAGCGTAGGAGTGGGAGAGAGCACAGATACGCAGTATTTT. Combining the CDR3 with reference TRBV9 and TRBJ2-3 gives the whole variable domain DSGVTQTPKHLITATGQRVTLRCSPRSGDLSVYWYQQSLDQGLQFLIQYYNGEERAKGNILERFSAQQFPDLHSELNLSSLELGDSALYFCASSVGVGESTDTQYFGPGTRLTVL.

In this sample, this clonotype turned up many times. The chain combines TRBV29-1 with TRBJ2-7; the D gene is possibly TRBD1 (6 bases). The V gene's germline CDR1 is SQVTM and CDR2 ANQGSEA. V was trimmed by 7 bases and J by 4 bases, leaving 14 bases between them. This CDR3 has 12 amino acids. The CDR3 loop reads CSGGGPGYEQYF. CDR3 nucleotide sequence: TGCAGCGGTGGGGGCCCGGGGTACGAGCAGTACTTC.

Concerning this clonotype: Just one base apart from a much larger clone, this may be a read error. V is TRBV20-1 and J is TRBJ2-1; TRBD2 agrees at 8 bases. The junction had 8 bases not matched to a gene; V was cut back by 0 bases and J by 10 bases. From germline, CDR1 is DFQATT and CDR2 SNEGSKA (reference sequence). This CDR3 comprises 14 residues. CDR3 in DNA: TGCAGTGCTAGAGATAGCGGGAAACATTGGGAGCAGTTCTTC. It is translated as CSARDSGKHWEQFF.

A note on this clonotype: Being one base from a much bigger clone, this may be a read error. This rearrangement joins TRBV7-2 to TRBJ2-1, with D unclear. The better agreement between TRBJ2-7 and the DNA end casts doubt on the J call. Germline V CDR1 and CDR2: SGHTA, FQGNSA. The CDR3 sequence is 14 residues long. CDR3 in DNA: TGTGCCAGCAGCTTAGCCTCCTCTTACAATGAGCAGTACTTC. This sequence encodes CASSLASSYNEQYF.

Turning to this clonotype: One end of the junction is discordant with germline, which a read error may explain. The chain links TRBV9 to TRBJ2-5; D possibly matches TRBD1 or TRBD2 (5 bases each). This CDR3 has 14 residues. Germline CDR1 is SGDLS and CDR2 is YYNGEE. CDR3 residues: CASRVEGTQETQYF. CDR3 coding DNA: TGTGCCAGCAGGGTAGAGGGGACCCAAGAGACCCAGTACTTC.

The chain joins TRBV4-1 to TRBJ2-5, with D maybe TRBD2 (8 bases). This CDR3 spans 15 amino acids. The V end lost 9 bases, the J end lost 5 bases, and 22 bases lay between the germline ends. Germline CDR1 reads MGHRA; CDR2 reads YSYEKL. The CDR3 protein is CASSPGIAGQETQYF. CDR3 DNA sequence: TGCGCCAGTTCCCCGGGCATAGCGGGACAGGAGACCCAGTACTTC.

As DNA, the CDR3 is TGTGCCAGCAGCTTAGTGACTAGCGGGATACTATTAAATGAGCAGTTCTTC. Amino acids: CASSLVTSGILLNEQFF. The V call is TRBV11-2, the J call TRBJ2-1; 11 bases agree with TRBD2. The CDR3 sequence is 17 residues long. Germline values: CDR1 SGHAT, CDR2 FQNNGV. J gave up 7 bases and V 1 base, and 9 bases lay outside the gene matches. The full variable domain, rest sourced from reference TRBV11-2 and TRBJ2-1, is EAGVAQSPRYKIIEKRQSVAFWCNPISGHATLYWYQQILGQGPKLLIQFQNNGVVDDSQLPKDRFSAERLKGVDSTLKIQPAKLEDSAVYLCASSLVTSGILLNEQFFGPGTRLTVL.